The rows below give T cell receptor beta chains drawn from one sample of a study of OX40 agonist ivuxolimab in advanced cancers. Sequencing used immunoSEQ multiplex PCR; TCRdb keeps in-frame clones, though not all of them. This table has about 61,000 clones, 82% appearing once. The source was CD4+ or CD8+ T cells sorted from blood, collected in a trial of the OX40 agonist ivuxolimab. Every receptor here comes from an adult with an advanced solid tumor such as melanoma, head and neck, liver or kidney cancer. CDR3s include the opening cysteine and the closing phenylalanine or tryptophan. Each record gives: D gene, J gene, V gene, clone size, CDR3 DNA, CDR3 protein. The D gene is left open where the match is weak. The size field is filled for only some rows; it gives once, few, many or a size class.

D gene: TRBD2
J gene: TRBJ2-1
V gene: TRBV5-1
clone size: .
CDR3 DNA: TGCGCCAGCAGCTTGGGGCGGCGGGGGAGGGGTGACAATGAGCAGTTCTTC
CDR3 protein: CASSLGRRGRGDNEQFF

D gene: TRBD1
J gene: TRBJ2-7
V gene: TRBV2
clone size: .
CDR3 DNA: TGTGCCAGCGGATCTTGGGACAGGAGCTCCTACGAGCAGTACTTC
CDR3 protein: CASGSWDRSSYEQYF

D gene: TRBD1
J gene: TRBJ1-5
V gene: TRBV5-6
clone size: .
CDR3 DNA: TGTGCCAGCAGCTTGAGAGGGGGCGTACAGCCCCAGCATTTT
CDR3 protein: CASSLRGGVQPQHF

D gene: .
J gene: TRBJ2-5
V gene: TRBV7-3
clone size: few
CDR3 DNA: TGTGCCAGCAGCTTAGACAGACAAGAGACCCAGTACTTC
CDR3 protein: CASSLDRQETQYF

D gene: TRBD2
J gene: TRBJ2-7
V gene: TRBV30
clone size: .
CDR3 DNA: TGTGCCTGGAAGAAGTCACATTCCGGGACTAGCGGGGCCCCCTACGAGCAGTACTTC
CDR3 protein: CAWKKSHSGTSGAPYEQYF

D gene: TRBD2
J gene: TRBJ2-1
V gene: TRBV7-2
clone size: .
CDR3 DNA: TGTGCCAGCAGCCCTCGGACTAGCCGTAATGAGCAGTTCTTC
CDR3 protein: CASSPRTSRNEQFF

D gene: TRBD1
J gene: TRBJ1-2
V gene: TRBV30
clone size: .
CDR3 DNA: TGTGCCTGGAGTGTCGGGTCGGGACAGGGGATCTATGGCTACACCTTC
CDR3 protein: CAWSVGSGQGIYGYTF

D gene: TRBD1
J gene: TRBJ2-7
V gene: TRBV15
clone size: .
CDR3 DNA: TGTGCCACCAGCAGGGACAGGGCTTCTGTCGAGCAGTACTTC
CDR3 protein: CATSRDRASVEQYF

D gene: .
J gene: TRBJ1-2
V gene: TRBV30
clone size: .
CDR3 DNA: TGTGCCTGGAGTGGGGTGAACTATGGCTACACCTTC
CDR3 protein: CAWSGVNYGYTF

D gene: TRBD2
J gene: TRBJ2-1
V gene: TRBV29-1
clone size: .
CDR3 DNA: TGCAGCGTCTTGGGTGGGGGAGGGCCGACTAAAAATGAGCAGTTCTTC
CDR3 protein: CSVLGGGGPTKNEQFF

D gene: TRBD1
J gene: TRBJ1-1
V gene: TRBV28
clone size: .
CDR3 DNA: TGTGCCAGCAGTTTACGTGACAGGGGCCTCGACACTGAAGCTTTCTTT
CDR3 protein: CASSLRDRGLDTEAFF

D gene: TRBD2
J gene: TRBJ2-7
V gene: TRBV5-6
clone size: few
CDR3 DNA: TGTGCCAGCAGCCCTAGCGGGAGATACGAGCAGTACTTC
CDR3 protein: CASSPSGRYEQYF

D gene: .
J gene: TRBJ2-3
V gene: TRBV5-1
clone size: .
CDR3 DNA: TGCGCCAGTTCGGATTCGGGGGACACAGATACGCAGTATTTT
CDR3 protein: CASSDSGDTDTQYF

D gene: TRBD1
J gene: TRBJ1-1
V gene: TRBV6-5
clone size: once
CDR3 DNA: TGTGCCAGCAGGACAGGGGGCGGGAACACTGAAGCTTTCTTT
CDR3 protein: CASRTGGGNTEAFF

D gene: TRBD1
J gene: TRBJ2-5
V gene: TRBV2
clone size: .
CDR3 DNA: TGTGCCAGCAGTGGGGGACAGCCTCAAGAGACCCAGTACTTC
CDR3 protein: CASSGGQPQETQYF

D gene: .
J gene: TRBJ1-5
V gene: TRBV19
clone size: .
CDR3 DNA: TGTGCCAGTAGTGTCGCCCGGGAGTTTGGACAGCCCCAGCATTTT
CDR3 protein: CASSVAREFGQPQHF

D gene: .
J gene: TRBJ1-1
V gene: TRBV18
clone size: .
CDR3 DNA: TGTGCCAGCTCACCCCGCCAGGACGGTGAAGCTTTCTTT
CDR3 protein: CASSPRQDGEAFF

D gene: .
J gene: TRBJ2-7
V gene: TRBV7-2
clone size: once
CDR3 DNA: TGTGCCAGCAGCTTAGGCAGAAACGAGCAGTACTTC
CDR3 protein: CASSLGRNEQYF

D gene: .
J gene: TRBJ2-3
V gene: TRBV27
clone size: .
CDR3 DNA: TGTGCCAGCAGTTTAGGGCTGGGGGTGGCAGATACGCAGTATTTT
CDR3 protein: CASSLGLGVADTQYF

D gene: .
J gene: TRBJ2-3
V gene: TRBV9
clone size: .
CDR3 DNA: TGTGCCAGCAGCACGTTAGCGGCGATCACAGATACGCAGTATTTT
CDR3 protein: CASSTLAAITDTQYF

D gene: .
J gene: TRBJ2-7
V gene: TRBV11-2
clone size: .
CDR3 DNA: TGTGCCAGCAGCTTAGATATCGGGGGCGAGCAGTACTTC
CDR3 protein: CASSLDIGGEQYF

D gene: TRBD2
J gene: TRBJ2-7
V gene: TRBV4-2
clone size: .
CDR3 DNA: TGTGCCAGCAGCCAGGGTCGGACTAGCGGGAACTACGAGCAGTACTTC
CDR3 protein: CASSQGRTSGNYEQYF

D gene: TRBD2
J gene: TRBJ2-2
V gene: TRBV11-3
clone size: once
CDR3 DNA: TGTGCCAGCAGGGGGACTAGCGGGGGCACCGGGGAGCTGTTTTTT
CDR3 protein: CASRGTSGGTGELFF

D gene: .
J gene: TRBJ2-7
V gene: TRBV15
clone size: .
CDR3 DNA: TGTGCCACCAGCAAAGGGTTAGGGCCTCTTTACTTC
CDR3 protein: CATSKGLGPLYF

D gene: .
J gene: TRBJ2-1
V gene: TRBV7-9
clone size: .
CDR3 DNA: TGTGCCAGCAGTCGATACAGCGGCAATGAGCAGTTCTTC
CDR3 protein: CASSRYSGNEQFF

D gene: .
J gene: TRBJ1-1
V gene: TRBV5-4
clone size: medium-sized
CDR3 DNA: TGTGCCAGCAGCTCGCAGACGATCCCTGAAGCTTTCTTT
CDR3 protein: CASSSQTIPEAFF

D gene: .
J gene: TRBJ1-5
V gene: TRBV29-1
clone size: .
CDR3 DNA: TGCAGCGTTGCCTTAGGTACAGGACCGAATCAGCCCCAGCATTTT
CDR3 protein: CSVALGTGPNQPQHF

D gene: .
J gene: TRBJ2-3
V gene: TRBV10-3
clone size: .
CDR3 DNA: TGTGCCATCAGTGACGACTTCACAGATACGCAGTATTTT
CDR3 protein: CAISDDFTDTQYF